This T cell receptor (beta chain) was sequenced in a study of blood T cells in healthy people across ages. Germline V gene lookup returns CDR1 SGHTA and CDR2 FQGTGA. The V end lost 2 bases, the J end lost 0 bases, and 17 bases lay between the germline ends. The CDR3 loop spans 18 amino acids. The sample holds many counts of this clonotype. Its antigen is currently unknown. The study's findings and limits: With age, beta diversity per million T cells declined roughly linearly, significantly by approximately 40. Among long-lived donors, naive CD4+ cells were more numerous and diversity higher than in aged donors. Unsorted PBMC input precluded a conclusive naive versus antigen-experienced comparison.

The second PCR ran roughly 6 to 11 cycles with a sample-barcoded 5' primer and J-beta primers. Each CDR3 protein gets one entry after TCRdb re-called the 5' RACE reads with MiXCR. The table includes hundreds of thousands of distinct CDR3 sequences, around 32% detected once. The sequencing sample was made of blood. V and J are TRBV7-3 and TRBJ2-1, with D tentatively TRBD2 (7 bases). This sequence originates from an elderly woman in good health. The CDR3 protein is CASSLDTGGPSSYNEQFF. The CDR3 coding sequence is TGTGCCAGCAGCTTAGACACGGGGGGCCCTAGCTCCTACAATGAGCAGTTCTTC.